Presented here are 9 T cell receptor beta chains from one specimen sequenced in a study of blood T cell repertoires in COVID-19 (dated by TCRdb to about 2020). Libraries were made using the immunoSEQ multiplex PCR assay. Entries here come from immuneACCESS through TCRdb and include only in-frame sequences with V and J called. Some clones fail to appear in such tables; in the studies checked, an unresolved V gene covers under half of the shortfall, and the cause of the remainder is unknown. The sample has fewer than 150,000 clones on record, roughly 79% of them singletons. The ten top clones hold 15% to 25% of the sample. Sequenced: peripheral blood. These receptor sequences come from a man older than 75 with acute or convalescent COVID-19.

This rearrangement joins TRBV5-1 to TRBJ2-5; a weak D match, TRBD1 (6 bases). Trimming cost V 0 bases and J 2 bases, with 11 bases left between them. In germline, CDR1 is SGHRS, CDR2 YFSETQ. This CDR3 contains 15 residues. The CDR3 sequence is CASSLGGQGQETQYF. The CDR3 DNA reads TGCGCCAGCAGCTTGGGTGGTCAGGGGCAAGAGACCCAGTACTTC.

The chain employs TRBV5-4 and TRBJ2-1; maybe TRBD2 (6 bases). The CDR3 sequence is 16 residues long. Germline V lookup: CDR1 SGHNT, CDR2 YYREEE (reference sequence). Trimming pared 4 bases from V and 3 bases from J, leaving 17 bases between. The DNA for the CDR3 is TGTGCCAGCAGCCCTGGGAGGATGTCAGACTACAATGAGCAGTTCTTC. Translation gives CASSPGRMSDYNEQFF.

The chain has TRBV30 and TRBJ1-5, with TRBD1 as a possible D gene (6 bases). Germline loops: CDR1 GTSNPN, CDR2 SVGIG (reference sequence). Deletions cut 0 bases from V and 3 bases from J, with 12 bases between. The CDR3 sequence is 15 residues long. CDR3 nucleotide sequence: TGTGCCTGGAGTGTCGGGCAGGGGCCCAATCAGCCCCAGCATTTT. It is translated as CAWSVGQGPNQPQHF.

The chain links TRBV3-1 (or the pseudogene TRBV3-2) to TRBJ2-1, with a weak D call TRBD2 (6 bases). Between the trimmed V and J ends, which lost 4 bases and 6 bases, there was a span of 22 bases. There are 17 residues in the CDR3. The V gene's germline CDR1 is LGHDT and CDR2 YNNKEL (reference sequence). CDR3 residues: CASSLFSFNRGCNEQFF. Here the CDR3 DNA reads TGTGCCAGCAGCCTTTTTTCCTTTAATCGGGGGTGCAATGAGCAGTTCTTC.

The chain carries TRBV11-1 and TRBJ2-2; 8 bases line up with TRBD2. Germline CDR1 reads SGHAT; CDR2 reads FQDESV (reference sequence). Unmatched junction bases numbered 11, after V lost 10 bases and J lost 4 bases. The CDR3 is made up of 15 amino acids. The CDR3 nucleotides are TGTGCCACTCGGACTAGCCTGACGAGCACCGGGGAGCTGTTTTTT. It encodes CATRTSLTSTGELFF.

Remarks on this clone: At one of its ends the junction is not consistent with the germline gene, which may arise from a read error. The CDR3 here is CASSLNDRDYINF. CDR3 coding DNA: TGCGCCAGCAGCTTGAATGATCGGGACTACATAAACTTC. The rearrangement joins TRBV5-1 to TRBJ2-5; 7 bases align to TRBD2. Germline V gene data show CDR1 as SGHRS and CDR2 as YFSETQ. The CDR3 covers 13 residues. Based on the CDR3 plus reference TRBV5-1 and TRBJ2-5, the full variable domain is KAGVTQTPRYLIKTRGQQVTLSCSPISGHRSVSWYQQTPGQGLQFLFEYFSETQRNKGNFPGRFSGRQFSNSRSEMNVSTLELGDSALYLCASSLNDRDYINFGPGTRLLVL.

A single count supports this clone. This chain links TRBV5-1 with TRBJ2-7, with a possible D match to TRBD1 (7 bases). The CDR3 runs 16 residues. Germline CDR1 and CDR2: SGHRS and YFSETQ. V was cut by 6 bases and J by 0 bases, with 19 bases left in between. CDR3 sequence (DNA): TGCGCCAGCACCACCGATGCGGGACAGAGCTCCTACGAGCAGTACTTC. It codes for CASTTDAGQSSYEQYF. Full variable domain (rest looked up from reference TRBV5-1 and TRBJ2-7): KAGVTQTPRYLIKTRGQQVTLSCSPISGHRSVSWYQQTPGQGLQFLFEYFSETQRNKGNFPGRFSGRQFSNSRSEMNVSTLELGDSALYLCASTTDAGQSSYEQYFGPGTRLTVT.

CDR3 sequence: CASSARPTGGVNYGYTF. The CDR3 coding sequence is TGTGCCAGTAGTGCCCGACCGACAGGGGGCGTTAACTATGGCTACACCTTC. The chain recombines TRBV19 with TRBJ1-2; 10 bases are a match to TRBD1. With V trimmed by 5 bases and J by 1 base, 10 bases remained unmatched. CDR1 is LNHDA, CDR2 SQIVND, per germline (reference sequence). The length of the CDR3 is 17 residues.

The table lists this clone with a few counts. The V gene is TRBV18, the J gene TRBJ2-5; 8 bases align to TRBD1. The CDR3 extends over 13 amino acids. Germline V gives CDR1 KGHSH, CDR2 LQKENI. V gave up 3 bases and J gave up 5 bases; unmatched junction bases: 2. CDR3 protein: CASSPRTGETQYF. In DNA, the CDR3 is TGTGCCAGCTCACCCAGGACAGGGGAGACCCAGTACTTC.